The source of this TCR beta chain is a study of blood T cells in healthy people across ages. Across the study: Per two T cells, about one barcoded beta molecule was captured through template switching. Study-wide results and caveats: Any conclusive comparison of naive versus antigen-experienced cells was prevented by using unsorted PBMCs. A roughly linear fall in TCR beta diversity per million T cells was seen with increasing age.

Worth noting for this clonotype: The antigen remains unidentified. Given a much more abundant clone one base away, this may be a read error.

The use of a sample-barcoded 5' primer and a J-beta primer mix characterized a second PCR of about 6 to 11 cycles. TCRdb re-called the 5' RACE reads with MiXCR, one entry per CDR3 protein. The data contain 630,000 or so distinct CDR3 sequences, approximately 30% of them singletons. V dropped 1 base and J dropped 10; count of bases not matched to a gene: 7. CDR1 and CDR2 from the germline V gene are SGHTA and FQGNSA. CDR3 length: 14 residues. Researchers isolated at least 6.5 million PBMCs per sample. The V call is TRBV7-2, the J call TRBJ2-1; 7 nucleotides align to TRBD1. The sequencing sample was made of blood. This receptor was identified in a woman of 80 years or more in good health. CDR3 DNA sequence: TGTGCCAGCAGCTTAGGGGACAGAAACGGCGAGCAGTTCTTC. Amino acids: CASSLGDRNGEQFF.